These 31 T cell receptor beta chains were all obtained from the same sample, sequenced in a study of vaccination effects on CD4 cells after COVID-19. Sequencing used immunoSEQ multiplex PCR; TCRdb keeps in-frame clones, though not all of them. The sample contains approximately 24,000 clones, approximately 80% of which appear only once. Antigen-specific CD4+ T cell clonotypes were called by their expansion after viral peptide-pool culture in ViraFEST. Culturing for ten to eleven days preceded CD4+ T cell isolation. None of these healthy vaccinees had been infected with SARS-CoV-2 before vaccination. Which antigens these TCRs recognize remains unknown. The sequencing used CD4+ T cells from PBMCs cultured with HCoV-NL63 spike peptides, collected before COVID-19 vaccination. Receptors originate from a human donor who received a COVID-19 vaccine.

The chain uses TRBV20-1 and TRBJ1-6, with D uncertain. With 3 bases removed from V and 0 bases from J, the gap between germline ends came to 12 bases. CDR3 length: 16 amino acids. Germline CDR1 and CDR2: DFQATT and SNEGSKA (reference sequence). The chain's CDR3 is CSASLKRDSYNSPLHF. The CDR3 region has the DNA TGCAGTGCTAGTCTAAAGCGGGACTCCTATAATTCACCCCTCCACTTT.

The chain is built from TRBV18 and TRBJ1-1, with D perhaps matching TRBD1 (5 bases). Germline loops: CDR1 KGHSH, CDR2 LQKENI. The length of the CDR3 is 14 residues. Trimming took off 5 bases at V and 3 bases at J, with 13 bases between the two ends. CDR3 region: CASSAGTGHTEAFF. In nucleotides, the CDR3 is TGTGCCAGCTCAGCGGGGACGGGACACACTGAAGCTTTCTTT.

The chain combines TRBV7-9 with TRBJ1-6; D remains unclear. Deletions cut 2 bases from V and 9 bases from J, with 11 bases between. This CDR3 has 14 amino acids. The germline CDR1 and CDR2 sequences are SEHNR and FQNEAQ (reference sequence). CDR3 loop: CASSLRDTGSPLHF. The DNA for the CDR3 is TGTGCCAGCAGCTTACGGGATACGGGTTCACCCCTCCACTTT.

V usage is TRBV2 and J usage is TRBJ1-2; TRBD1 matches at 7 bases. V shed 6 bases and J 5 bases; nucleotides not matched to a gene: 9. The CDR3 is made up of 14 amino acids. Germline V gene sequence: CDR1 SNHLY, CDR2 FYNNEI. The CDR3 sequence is CASRQGEEGYGYTF. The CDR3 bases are TGTGCCAGCAGGCAGGGGGAGGAGGGGTATGGCTACACCTTC.

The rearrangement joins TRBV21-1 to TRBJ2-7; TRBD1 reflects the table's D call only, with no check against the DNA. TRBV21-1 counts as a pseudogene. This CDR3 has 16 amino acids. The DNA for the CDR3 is TGTGCCAGCAGAACTCCTACCGGGACAGGGCCGGACGAGCAGTACTTC. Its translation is CASRTPTGTGPDEQYF.

CDR3 residues: CSVGMLGIEQFF. CDR3 DNA sequence: TGCAGCGTTGGCATGCTAGGAATTGAGCAGTTCTTC. The genes are TRBV29-1 and TRBJ2-1; D gene ambiguous. CDR1 and CDR2 from the germline V gene are SQVTM and ANQGSEA. CDR3 length: 12 amino acids. The V and J ends lost 4 bases and 9 bases respectively, with 13 bases between them.

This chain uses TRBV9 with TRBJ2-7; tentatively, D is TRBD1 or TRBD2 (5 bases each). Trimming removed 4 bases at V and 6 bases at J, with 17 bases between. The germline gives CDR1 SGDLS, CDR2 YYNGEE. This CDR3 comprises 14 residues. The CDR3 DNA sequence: TGTGCCAGCAGCTCCGGGACCCTTCCTAGCGAGCAGTACTTC. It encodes CASSSGTLPSEQYF. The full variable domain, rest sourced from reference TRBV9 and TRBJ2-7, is DSGVTQTPKHLITATGQRVTLRCSPRSGDLSVYWYQQSLDQGLQFLIQYYNGEERAKGNILERFSAQQFPDLHSELNLSSLELGDSALYFCASSSGTLPSEQYFGPGTRLTVT.

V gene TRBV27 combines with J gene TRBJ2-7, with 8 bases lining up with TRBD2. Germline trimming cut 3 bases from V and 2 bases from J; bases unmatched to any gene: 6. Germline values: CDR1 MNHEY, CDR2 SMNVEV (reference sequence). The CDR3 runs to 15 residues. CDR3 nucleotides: TGTGCCAGCAGTTTTGGCCGGGAGGGAGCCTACGAGCAGTACTTC. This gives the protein CASSFGREGAYEQYF.

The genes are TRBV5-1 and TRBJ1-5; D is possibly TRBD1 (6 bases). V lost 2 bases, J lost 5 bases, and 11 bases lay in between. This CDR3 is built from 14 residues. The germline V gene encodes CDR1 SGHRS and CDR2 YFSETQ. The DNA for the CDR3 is TGCGCCAGCAGCTTTTGGCCAGGGGATCAGCCCCAGCATTTT. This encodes CASSFWPGDQPQHF.

The CDR3 DNA reads TGTGCCAGCAGCTTAGCCTCACCGAGGAGCTCCTACGAGCAGTACTTC. This sequence encodes CASSLASPRSSYEQYF. The chain couples TRBV13 to TRBJ2-7; no reliable D call. Trimming stripped 1 base from V and 0 bases from J, with 13 bases between. Germline values: CDR1 PRHDT, CDR2 FYEKMQ (reference sequence). The CDR3 spans 16 residues.

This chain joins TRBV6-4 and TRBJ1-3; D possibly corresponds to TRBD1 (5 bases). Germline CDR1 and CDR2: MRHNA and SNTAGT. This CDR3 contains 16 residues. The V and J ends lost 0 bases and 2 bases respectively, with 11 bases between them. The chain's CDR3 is CASSDSGGTPGNTIYF. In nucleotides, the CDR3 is TGTGCCAGCAGTGACTCGGGGGGGACCCCTGGAAACACCATATATTTT.

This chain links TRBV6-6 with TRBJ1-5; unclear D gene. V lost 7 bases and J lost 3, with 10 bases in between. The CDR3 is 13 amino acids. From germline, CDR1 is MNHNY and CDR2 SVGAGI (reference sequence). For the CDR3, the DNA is TGTGCCAGCACCCTGACACTCAATCAGCCCCAGCATTTT. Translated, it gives CASTLTLNQPQHF.

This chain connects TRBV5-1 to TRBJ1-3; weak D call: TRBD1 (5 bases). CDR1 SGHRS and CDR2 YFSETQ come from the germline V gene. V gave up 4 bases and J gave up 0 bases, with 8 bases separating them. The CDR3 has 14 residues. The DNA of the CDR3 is TGCGCCAGCAGCCAGGACAACTCTGGAAACACCATATATTTT. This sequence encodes CASSQDNSGNTIYF.

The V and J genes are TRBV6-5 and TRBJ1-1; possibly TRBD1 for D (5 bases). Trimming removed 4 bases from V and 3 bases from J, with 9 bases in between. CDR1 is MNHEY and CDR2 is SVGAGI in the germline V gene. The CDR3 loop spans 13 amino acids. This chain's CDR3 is CASSFRGHTEAFF. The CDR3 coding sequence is TGTGCCAGCAGTTTCCGGGGCCACACTGAAGCTTTCTTT.

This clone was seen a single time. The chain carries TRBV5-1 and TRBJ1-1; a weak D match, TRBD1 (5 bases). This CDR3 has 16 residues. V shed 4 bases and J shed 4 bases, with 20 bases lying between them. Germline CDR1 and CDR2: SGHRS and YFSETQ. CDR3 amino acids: CASSLSGQYVSTEAFF. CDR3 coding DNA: TGCGCCAGCAGCCTTTCGGGGCAGTATGTGAGCACTGAAGCTTTCTTT. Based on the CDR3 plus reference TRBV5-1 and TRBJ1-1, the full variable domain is KAGVTQTPRYLIKTRGQQVTLSCSPISGHRSVSWYQQTPGQGLQFLFEYFSETQRNKGNFPGRFSGRQFSNSRSEMNVSTLELGDSALYLCASSLSGQYVSTEAFFGQGTRLTVV.

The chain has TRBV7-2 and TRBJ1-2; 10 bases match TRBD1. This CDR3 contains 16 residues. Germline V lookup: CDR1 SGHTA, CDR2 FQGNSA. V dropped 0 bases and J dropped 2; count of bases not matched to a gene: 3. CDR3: CASSLARDRGNYGYTF. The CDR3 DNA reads TGTGCCAGCAGCTTAGCCCGGGACAGGGGAAACTATGGCTACACCTTC.

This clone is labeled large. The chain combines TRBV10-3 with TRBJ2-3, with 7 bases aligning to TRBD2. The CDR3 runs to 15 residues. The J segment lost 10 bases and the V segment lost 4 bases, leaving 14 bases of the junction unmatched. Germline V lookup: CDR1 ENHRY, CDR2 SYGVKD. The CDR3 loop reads CAISGQLATGSPQYF. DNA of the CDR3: TGTGCCATCAGTGGGCAACTAGCGACGGGGAGTCCGCAGTATTTT.

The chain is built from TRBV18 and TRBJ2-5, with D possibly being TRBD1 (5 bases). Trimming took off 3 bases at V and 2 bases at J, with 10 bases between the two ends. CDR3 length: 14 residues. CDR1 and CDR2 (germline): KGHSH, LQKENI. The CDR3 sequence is CASSPGQLQETQYF. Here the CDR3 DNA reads TGTGCCAGCTCACCGGGGCAGTTGCAAGAGACCCAGTACTTC.

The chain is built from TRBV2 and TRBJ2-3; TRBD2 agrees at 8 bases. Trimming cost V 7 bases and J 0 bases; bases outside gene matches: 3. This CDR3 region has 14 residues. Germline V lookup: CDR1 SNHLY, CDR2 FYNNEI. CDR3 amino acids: CASNLAGSTDTQYF. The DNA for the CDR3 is TGTGCCAGCAACCTAGCGGGTAGCACAGATACGCAGTATTTT.

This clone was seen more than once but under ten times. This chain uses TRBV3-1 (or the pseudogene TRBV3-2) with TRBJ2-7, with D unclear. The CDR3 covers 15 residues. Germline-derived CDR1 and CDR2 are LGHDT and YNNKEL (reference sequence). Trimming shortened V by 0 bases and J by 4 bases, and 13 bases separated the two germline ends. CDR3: CASSQDFLARYEQYF. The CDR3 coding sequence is TGTGCCAGCAGCCAAGATTTCTTGGCCAGGTACGAGCAGTACTTC.

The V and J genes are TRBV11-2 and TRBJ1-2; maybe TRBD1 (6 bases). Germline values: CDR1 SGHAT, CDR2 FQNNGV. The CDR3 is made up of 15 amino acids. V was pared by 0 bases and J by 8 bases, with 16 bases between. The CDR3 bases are TGTGCCAGCAGCTTAGACGGGACGGGGGCGCGGGGCTACACCTTC. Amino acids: CASSLDGTGARGYTF.

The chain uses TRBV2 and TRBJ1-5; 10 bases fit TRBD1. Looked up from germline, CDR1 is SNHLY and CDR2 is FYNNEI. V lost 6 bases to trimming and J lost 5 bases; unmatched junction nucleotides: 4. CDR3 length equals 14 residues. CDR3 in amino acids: CASRGGQGDQPQHF. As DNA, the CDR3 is TGTGCCAGCAGGGGAGGACAGGGGGATCAGCCCCAGCATTTT.

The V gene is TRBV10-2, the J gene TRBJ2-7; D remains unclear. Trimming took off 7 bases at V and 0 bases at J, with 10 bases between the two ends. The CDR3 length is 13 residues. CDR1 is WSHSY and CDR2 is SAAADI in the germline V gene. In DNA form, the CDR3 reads TGCGCCAGCACCCAGCAACCCTCCTACGAGCAGTACTTC. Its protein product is CASTQQPSYEQYF.

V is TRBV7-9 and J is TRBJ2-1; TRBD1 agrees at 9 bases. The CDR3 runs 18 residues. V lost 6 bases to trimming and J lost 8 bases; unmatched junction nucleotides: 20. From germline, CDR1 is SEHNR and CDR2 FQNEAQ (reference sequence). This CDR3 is CASSFRDRAPTRADEQFF. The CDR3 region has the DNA TGTGCCAGCAGTTTCCGGGACAGGGCCCCTACCCGGGCCGATGAGCAGTTCTTC.

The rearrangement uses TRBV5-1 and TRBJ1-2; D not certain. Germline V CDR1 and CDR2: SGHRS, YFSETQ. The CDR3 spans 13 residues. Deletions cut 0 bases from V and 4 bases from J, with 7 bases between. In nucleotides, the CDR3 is TGCGCCAGCAGCTTGGGGACGGCCTATGGCTACACCTTC. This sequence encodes CASSLGTAYGYTF.

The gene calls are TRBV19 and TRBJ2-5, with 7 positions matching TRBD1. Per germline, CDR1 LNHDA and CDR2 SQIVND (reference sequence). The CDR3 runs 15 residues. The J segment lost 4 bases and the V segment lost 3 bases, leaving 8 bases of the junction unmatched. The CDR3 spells CASSMIQGSGETQYF. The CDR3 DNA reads TGTGCCAGTAGTATGATACAGGGGTCGGGAGAGACCCAGTACTTC. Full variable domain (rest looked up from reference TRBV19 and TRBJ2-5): DGGITQSPKYLFRKEGQNVTLSCEQNLNHDAMYWYRQDPGQGLRLIYYSQIVNDFQKGDIAEGYSVSREKKESFPLTVTSAQKNPTAFYLCASSMIQGSGETQYFGPGTRLLVL.

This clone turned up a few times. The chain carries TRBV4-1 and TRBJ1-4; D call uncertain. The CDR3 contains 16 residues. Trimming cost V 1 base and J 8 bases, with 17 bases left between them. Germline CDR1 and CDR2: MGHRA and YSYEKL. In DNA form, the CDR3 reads TGCGCCAGCAGCCAAGTAGCGTTAGGGTTTAACGAAAAACTGTTTTTT. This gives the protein CASSQVALGFNEKLFF.

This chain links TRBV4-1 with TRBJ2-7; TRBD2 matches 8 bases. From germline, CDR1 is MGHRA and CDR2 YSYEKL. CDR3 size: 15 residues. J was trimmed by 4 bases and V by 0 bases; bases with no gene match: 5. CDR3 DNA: TGCGCCAGCAGCCAAGATAGGGCTAGCGGGTACGAGCAGTACTTC. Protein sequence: CASSQDRASGYEQYF.

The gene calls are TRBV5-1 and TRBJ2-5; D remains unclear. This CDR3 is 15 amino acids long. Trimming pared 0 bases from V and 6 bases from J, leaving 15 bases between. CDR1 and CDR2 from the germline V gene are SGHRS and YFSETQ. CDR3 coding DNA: TGCGCCAGCAGCTTGGCAATGGGTCCGATGAAGACCCAGTACTTC. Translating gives CASSLAMGPMKTQYF.

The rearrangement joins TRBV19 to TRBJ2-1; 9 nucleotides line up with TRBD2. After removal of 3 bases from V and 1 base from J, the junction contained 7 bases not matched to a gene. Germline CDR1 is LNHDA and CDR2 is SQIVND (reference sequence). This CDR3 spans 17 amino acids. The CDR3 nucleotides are TGTGCCAGTAGTATCTCCCTAGCGGGGACTTCCTACAATGAGCAGTTCTTC. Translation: CASSISLAGTSYNEQFF.

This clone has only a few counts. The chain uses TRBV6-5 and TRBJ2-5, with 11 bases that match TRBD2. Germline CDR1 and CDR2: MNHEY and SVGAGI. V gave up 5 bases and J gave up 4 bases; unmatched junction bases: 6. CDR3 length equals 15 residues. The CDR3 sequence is CASSPLAGGGETQYF. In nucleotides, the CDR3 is TGTGCCAGCAGTCCGCTAGCGGGGGGAGGAGAGACCCAGTACTTC.